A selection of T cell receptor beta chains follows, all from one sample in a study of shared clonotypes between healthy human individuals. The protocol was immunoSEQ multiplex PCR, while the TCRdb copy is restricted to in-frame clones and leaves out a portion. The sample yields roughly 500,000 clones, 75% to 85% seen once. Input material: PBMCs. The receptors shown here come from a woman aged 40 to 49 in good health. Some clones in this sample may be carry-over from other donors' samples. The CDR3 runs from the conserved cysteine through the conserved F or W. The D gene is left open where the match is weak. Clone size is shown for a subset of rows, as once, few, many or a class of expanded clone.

CDR3: CASSSGLAGTDTQYF
DNA: TGTGCCAGCAGTTCGGGACTAGCTGGCACAGATACGCAGTATTTT
D: TRBD2
length: 15
size: NA
J: TRBJ2-3
V: TRBV6-1

CDR3: CASSLRQARNQPQHF
DNA: TGTGCCAGTAGTCTCCGGCAGGCTCGCAATCAGCCCCAGCATTTT
D: NA
length: 15
size: NA
J: TRBJ1-5
V: TRBV19

CDR3: CASGLAGGDTQYF
DNA: TGTGCCAGCGGACTAGCGGGAGGAGATACGCAGTATTTT
D: TRBD2
length: 13
size: NA
J: TRBJ2-3
V: TRBV7-9

CDR3: CASSLEQGSLVDGYTF
DNA: TGTGCCAGCAGCTTAGAACAGGGGTCTTTAGTCGATGGCTACACCTTC
D: TRBD1
length: 16
size: once
J: TRBJ1-2
V: TRBV7-6

CDR3: CASSEYGGHQETQYF
DNA: TGTGCCAGCAGTGAATACGGGGGCCACCAAGAGACCCAGTACTTC
D: NA
length: 15
size: few
J: TRBJ2-5
V: TRBV6-1

CDR3: CAWQGDLTDTQYF
DNA: TGTGCCTGGCAGGGGGACCTCACAGATACGCAGTATTTT
D: TRBD1
length: 13
size: NA
J: TRBJ2-3
V: TRBV30

CDR3: CAWSDGSALRKQYF
DNA: TGTGCCTGGAGTGACGGATCTGCCCTACGAAAGCAGTACTTC
D: NA
length: 14
size: NA
J: TRBJ2-7
V: TRBV30

CDR3: CASSPQGDAEAFF
DNA: TGTGCCAGCTCACCCCAGGGAGACGCTGAAGCTTTCTTT
D: NA
length: 13
size: NA
J: TRBJ1-1
V: TRBV18

CDR3: CASSWTGFGEQYF
DNA: TGCGCCAGCAGCTGGACAGGGTTCGGCGAGCAGTACTTC
D: TRBD1
length: 13
size: few
J: TRBJ2-7
V: TRBV5-1

CDR3: CASSRTGRNSPLHF
DNA: TGTGCCAGCAGTCGAACAGGGCGCAATTCACCCCTCCACTTT
D: NA
length: 14
size: NA
J: TRBJ1-6
V: TRBV28

CDR3: CASSLGGEQQFF
DNA: TGTGCCAGCAGCTTAGGGGGCGAGCAGCAGTTCTTC
D: NA
length: 12
size: NA
J: TRBJ2-1
V: TRBV11-2

CDR3: CAWSVQGADTQYF
DNA: TGTGCCTGGAGTGTACAGGGGGCAGATACGCAGTATTTT
D: TRBD1
length: 13
size: NA
J: TRBJ2-3
V: TRBV30

CDR3: CASSSWEGVNEQFF
DNA: TGTGCCAGCAGCTCGTGGGAGGGGGTTAATGAGCAGTTCTTC
D: NA
length: 14
size: NA
J: TRBJ2-1
V: TRBV7-9

CDR3: CASSKGFGTSGSCSYEQYF
DNA: TGTGCCAGCAGCAAAGGGTTTGGCACTAGCGGGTCGTGCAGCTACGAGCAGTACTTC
D: NA
length: 19
size: NA
J: TRBJ2-7
V: TRBV21-1

CDR3: CASSPGTGGDTQYF
DNA: TGTGCCAGCTCACCTGGGACAGGGGGAGATACGCAGTATTTT
D: TRBD1
length: 14
size: few
J: TRBJ2-3
V: TRBV18

CDR3: CASSPPFWGASSYEQYF
DNA: TGTGCCAGCAGTCCGCCGTTTTGGGGGGCGTCGTCCTACGAGCAGTACTTC
D: NA
length: 17
size: NA
J: TRBJ2-7
V: TRBV28

CDR3: CASSLTRYNEQFF
DNA: TGTGCCAGCAGTTTAACTCGCTACAATGAGCAGTTCTTC
D: NA
length: 13
size: NA
J: TRBJ2-1
V: TRBV27

CDR3: CAWRGRGLYGYTF
DNA: TGTGCCTGGAGGGGCAGGGGGCTTTATGGCTACACCTTC
D: TRBD1
length: 13
size: NA
J: TRBJ1-2
V: TRBV30

CDR3: CSADTGREQYF
DNA: TGCAGTGCTGATACAGGGCGCGAGCAGTACTTC
D: NA
length: 11
size: many
J: TRBJ2-7
V: TRBV20-1

CDR3: CASSNLRRSTDTQYF
DNA: TGTGCCAGCAGTAATCTTCGCAGGAGCACAGATACGCAGTATTTT
D: NA
length: 15
size: NA
J: TRBJ2-3
V: TRBV2

CDR3: CASSVGYEQYF
DNA: TGTGCCAGCAGTGTGGGCTACGAGCAGTACTTC
D: NA
length: 11
size: NA
J: TRBJ2-7
V: TRBV2

CDR3: CASSQVVLAVTYEQYF
DNA: TGCGCCAGCAGCCAAGTTGTCCTAGCGGTGACCTACGAGCAGTACTTC
D: TRBD2
length: 16
size: NA
J: TRBJ2-7
V: TRBV4-3

CDR3: CASSKQGSDSDTQYF
DNA: TGTGCCAGCAGCAAACAGGGTTCAGATTCAGATACGCAGTATTTT
D: NA
length: 15
size: NA
J: TRBJ2-3
V: TRBV7-3

CDR3: CASSQVLGAPNTGELFF
DNA: TGCGCCAGCAGCCAAGTTCTGGGGGCCCCGAACACCGGGGAGCTGTTTTTT
D: NA
length: 17
size: NA
J: TRBJ2-2
V: TRBV4-3

CDR3: CASSPGTGPYEQYF
DNA: TGTGCCAGCTCCCCCGGGACAGGGCCCTACGAGCAGTACTTC
D: TRBD1
length: 14
size: many
J: TRBJ2-7
V: TRBV18

CDR3: CSAGPTDTQYF
DNA: TGCAGTGCGGGACCCACAGATACGCAGTATTTT
D: NA
length: 11
size: NA
J: TRBJ2-3
V: TRBV20-1

CDR3: CASSQAGDRPPQHF
DNA: TGTGCCAGCAGCCAAGCAGGGGATCGTCCGCCCCAGCATTTT
D: NA
length: 14
size: NA
J: TRBJ1-5
V: TRBV4-2

CDR3: CASSFAAETQYF
DNA: TGCGCCAGCAGCTTCGCTGCCGAGACCCAGTACTTC
D: NA
length: 12
size: NA
J: TRBJ2-5
V: TRBV5-1

CDR3: CAWSPSPLAGGGETQYF
DNA: TGTGCCTGGAGTCCGTCCCCTCTAGCGGGAGGGGGGGAGACCCAGTACTTC
D: TRBD2
length: 17
size: NA
J: TRBJ2-5
V: TRBV30

CDR3: CASTSWEGRNTEAFF
DNA: TGTGCCAGTACCTCATGGGAGGGAAGGAACACTGAAGCTTTCTTT
D: NA
length: 15
size: NA
J: TRBJ1-1
V: TRBV19

CDR3: CAWSPTGGPQPQHF
DNA: TGTGCCTGGAGTCCGACAGGGGGGCCTCAGCCCCAGCATTTT
D: TRBD1
length: 14
size: NA
J: TRBJ1-5
V: TRBV30

CDR3: CASSLLGGEGNTIYF
DNA: TGTGCCAGCAGTCTCCTGGGGGGCGAAGGAAACACCATATATTTT
D: NA
length: 15
size: many
J: TRBJ1-3
V: TRBV28

CDR3: CASSYGENIQYF
DNA: TGTGCCAGCAGTTACGGGGAAAACATTCAGTACTTC
D: NA
length: 12
size: NA
J: TRBJ2-4
V: TRBV6-6

CDR3: CASIRDRSQDGYTF
DNA: TGTGCCAGCATCCGGGACAGGAGTCAGGATGGCTACACCTTC
D: TRBD1
length: 14
size: few
J: TRBJ1-2
V: TRBV2

CDR3: CASRATTGRSNEKLFF
DNA: TGCGCCAGCAGAGCCACGACAGGGCGTTCTAATGAAAAACTGTTTTTT
D: TRBD1
length: 16
size: NA
J: TRBJ1-4
V: TRBV5-1

CDR3: CASGFLFPPYGYTF
DNA: TGTGCCAGCGGGTTTCTCTTCCCCCCCTATGGCTACACCTTC
D: NA
length: 14
size: NA
J: TRBJ1-2
V: TRBV6-5

CDR3: CAIRQGSNEQFF
DNA: TGTGCCATCCGACAGGGCAGCAATGAGCAGTTCTTC
D: TRBD1
length: 12
size: once
J: TRBJ2-1
V: TRBV10-3

CDR3: CASSFGTHEQYF
DNA: TGTGCCAGCAGTTTCGGGACCCACGAGCAGTACTTC
D: NA
length: 12
size: NA
J: TRBJ2-7
V: TRBV28

CDR3: CASSFSGRGSSSYEQYF
DNA: TGTGCCAGCAGCTTTTCGGGCCGCGGGAGTTCCTCCTACGAGCAGTACTTC
D: TRBD2
length: 17
size: NA
J: TRBJ2-7
V: TRBV11-2

CDR3: CASSLSSRLALHTQYF
DNA: TGTGCCAGCAGTTTGTCATCTAGACTAGCGTTGCATACGCAGTATTTT
D: TRBD2
length: 16
size: NA
J: TRBJ2-3
V: TRBV27

CDR3: CASSPDRSSYNEQFF
DNA: TGTGCCAGCAGCCCGGACAGGAGCTCCTACAATGAGCAGTTCTTC
D: TRBD1
length: 15
size: few
J: TRBJ2-1
V: TRBV5-4

CDR3: CASSGLGTGELFF
DNA: TGTGCCAGCAGCGGACTAGGGACCGGGGAGCTGTTTTTT
D: TRBD2
length: 13
size: NA
J: TRBJ2-2
V: TRBV7-2

CDR3: CAWGSVGGNQPQHF
DNA: TGCGCCTGGGGTTCCGTGGGGGGCAATCAGCCCCAGCATTTT
D: NA
length: 14
size: NA
J: TRBJ1-5
V: TRBV30

CDR3: CASSLGSKRQETQYF
DNA: TGTGCCAGCAGTTTGGGTTCTAAAAGACAAGAGACCCAGTACTTC
D: NA
length: 15
size: NA
J: TRBJ2-5
V: TRBV27

CDR3: CAISSSTGRTDTQYF
DNA: TGTGCCATCAGTTCTTCGACAGGGCGAACAGATACGCAGTATTTT
D: TRBD1
length: 15
size: NA
J: TRBJ2-3
V: TRBV10-3

CDR3: CASSFGLGGEQYF
DNA: TGTGCCAGCAGCTTCGGACTAGGAGGGGAGCAGTACTTC
D: TRBD2
length: 13
size: many
J: TRBJ2-7
V: TRBV11-3

CDR3: CASSQDWSSSYEQYF
DNA: TGCGCCAGCAGCCAAGATTGGTCCAGCTCCTACGAGCAGTACTTC
D: NA
length: 15
size: few
J: TRBJ2-7
V: TRBV4-1

CDR3: CASSPGRNAGELFF
DNA: TGTGCCAGCAGCCCGGGCCGAAACGCCGGGGAGCTGTTTTTT
D: NA
length: 14
size: NA
J: TRBJ2-2
V: TRBV11-3

CDR3: CASSQDSGLNQPQHF
DNA: TGTGCCAGCAGCCAAGACTCTGGATTAAATCAGCCCCAGCATTTT
D: NA
length: 15
size: NA
J: TRBJ1-5
V: TRBV4-2

CDR3: CASSQGLSGYEQYF
DNA: TGCGCCAGCAGCCAAGGGTTGTCGGGCTACGAGCAGTACTTC
D: NA
length: 14
size: NA
J: TRBJ2-7
V: TRBV4-3